This TCR beta chain was documented in a study of identical twins. This clonotype was detected only a few times. Using its own MiXCR run on the 5' RACE reads, TCRdb lists one record per CDR3 protein. Of about 450,000 distinct CDR3 sequences in the sample, around 18% were seen once. This sequence originates from a man aged 45 to 65 in good health. The sample was naive T cells sorted from blood.

CDR3 sequence reads: CASSQTLGHEEAFF. CDR3 DNA: TGTGCCAGCAGCCAAACCCTGGGACACGAAGAAGCTTTCTTT. The chain recombines TRBV28 with TRBJ1-1; D perhaps matches TRBD1 (6 bases). Trimming took off 6 bases at V and 8 bases at J, with 19 bases between the two ends. CDR3 length: 14 amino acids. Germline V gene sequence: CDR1 MDHEN, CDR2 SYDVKM.